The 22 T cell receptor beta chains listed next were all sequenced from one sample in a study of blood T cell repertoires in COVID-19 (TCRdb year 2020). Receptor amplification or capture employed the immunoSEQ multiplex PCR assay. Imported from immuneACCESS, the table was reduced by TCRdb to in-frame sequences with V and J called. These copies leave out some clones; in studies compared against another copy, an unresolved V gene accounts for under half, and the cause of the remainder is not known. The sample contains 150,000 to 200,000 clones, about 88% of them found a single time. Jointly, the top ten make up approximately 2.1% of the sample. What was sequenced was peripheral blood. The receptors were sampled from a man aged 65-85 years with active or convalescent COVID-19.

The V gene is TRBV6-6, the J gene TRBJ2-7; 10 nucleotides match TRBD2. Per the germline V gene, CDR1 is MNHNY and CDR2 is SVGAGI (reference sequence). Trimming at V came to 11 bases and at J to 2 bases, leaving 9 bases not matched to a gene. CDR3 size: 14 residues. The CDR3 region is CAGSTSGEAYEQYF. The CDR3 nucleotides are TGTGCCGGATCAACTAGCGGGGAAGCCTACGAGCAGTACTTC.

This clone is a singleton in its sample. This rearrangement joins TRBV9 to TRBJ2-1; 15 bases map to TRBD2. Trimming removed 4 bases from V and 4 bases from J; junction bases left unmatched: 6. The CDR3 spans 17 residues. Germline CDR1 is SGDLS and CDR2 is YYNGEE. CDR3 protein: CASSPRTSGGVYNEQFF. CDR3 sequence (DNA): TGTGCCAGCAGCCCACGGACTAGCGGGGGGGTATACAATGAGCAGTTCTTC.

The CDR3: CASSLMIGGGQPQHF. The CDR3 DNA sequence: TGTGCCAGCAGCCTCATGATAGGGGGCGGTCAGCCCCAGCATTTT. The chain employs TRBV28 and TRBJ1-5; 7 bases align to TRBD1. Germline V lookup: CDR1 MDHEN, CDR2 SYDVKM. The CDR3 extends over 15 amino acids. The trim removed 6 bases at V and 6 bases at J, leaving 11 bases unmatched.

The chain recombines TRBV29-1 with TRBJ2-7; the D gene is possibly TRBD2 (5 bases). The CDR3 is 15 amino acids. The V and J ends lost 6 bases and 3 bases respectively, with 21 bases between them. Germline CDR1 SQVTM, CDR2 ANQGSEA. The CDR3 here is CSVGLVAYGIYEQYF. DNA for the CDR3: TGCAGCGTGGGGTTAGTGGCCTACGGGATCTACGAGCAGTACTTC.

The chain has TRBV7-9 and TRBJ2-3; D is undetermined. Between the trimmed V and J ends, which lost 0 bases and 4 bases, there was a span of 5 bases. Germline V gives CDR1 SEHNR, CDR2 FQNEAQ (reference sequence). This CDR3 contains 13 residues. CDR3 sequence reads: CASSLAGPDTQYF. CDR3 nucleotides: TGTGCCAGCAGCTTAGCCGGTCCAGATACGCAGTATTTT. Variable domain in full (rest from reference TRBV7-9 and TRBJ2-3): DTGVSQNPRHKITKRGQNVTFRCDPISEHNRLYWYRQTLGQGPEFLTYFQNEAQLEKSRLLSDRFSAERPKGSFSTLEIQRTEQGDSAMYLCASSLAGPDTQYFGPGTRLTVL.

The CDR3 here is CASSRTGVDEKLFF. CDR3 in DNA: TGTGCCAGCAGTAGGACAGGGGTGGATGAAAAACTGTTTTTT. This chain uses TRBV6-5 with TRBJ1-4; 9 bases line up with TRBD1. CDR1 is MNHEY and CDR2 is SVGAGI in the germline V gene. This CDR3 is 14 amino acids long. The V gene end was trimmed by 5 bases and the J gene end by 6 bases; junction bases not matched to a gene: 4.

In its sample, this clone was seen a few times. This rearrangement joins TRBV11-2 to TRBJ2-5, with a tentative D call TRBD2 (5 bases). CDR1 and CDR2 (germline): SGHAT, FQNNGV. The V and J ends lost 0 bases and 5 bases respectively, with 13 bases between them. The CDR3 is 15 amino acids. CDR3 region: CASSLDLSRRETQYF. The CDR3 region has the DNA TGTGCCAGCAGCTTAGATCTGTCCAGGAGGGAGACCCAGTACTTC.

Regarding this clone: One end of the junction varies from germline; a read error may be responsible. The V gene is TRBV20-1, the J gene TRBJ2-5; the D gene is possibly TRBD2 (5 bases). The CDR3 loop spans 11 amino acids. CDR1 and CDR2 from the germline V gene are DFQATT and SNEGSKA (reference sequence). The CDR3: CSAGSRTVSHF. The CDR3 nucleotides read TGCAGTGCTGGGTCAAGGACTGTATCTCACTTC.

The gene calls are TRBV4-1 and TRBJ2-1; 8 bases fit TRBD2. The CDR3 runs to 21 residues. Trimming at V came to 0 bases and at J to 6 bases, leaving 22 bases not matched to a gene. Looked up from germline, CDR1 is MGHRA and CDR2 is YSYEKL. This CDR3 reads CASSQDRVRGQPGLVSNEQFF. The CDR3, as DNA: TGCGCCAGCAGCCAAGATCGGGTGAGGGGCCAGCCGGGACTAGTGAGCAATGAGCAGTTCTTC.

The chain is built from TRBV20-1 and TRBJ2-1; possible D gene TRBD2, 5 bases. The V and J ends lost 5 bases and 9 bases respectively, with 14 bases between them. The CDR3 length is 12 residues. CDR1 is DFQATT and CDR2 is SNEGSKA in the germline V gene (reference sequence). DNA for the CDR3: TGCAGTGCTGGTGAAAGGCGGGTTGAGCAGTTCTTC. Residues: CSAGERRVEQFF.

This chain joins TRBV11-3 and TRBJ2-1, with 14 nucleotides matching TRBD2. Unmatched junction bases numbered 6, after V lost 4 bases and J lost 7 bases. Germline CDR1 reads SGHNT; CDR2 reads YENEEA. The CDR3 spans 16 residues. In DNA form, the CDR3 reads TGTGCCAGCAGCTCGAGACTAGCGGGGGGGCAGAATGAGCAGTTCTTC. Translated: CASSSRLAGGQNEQFF.

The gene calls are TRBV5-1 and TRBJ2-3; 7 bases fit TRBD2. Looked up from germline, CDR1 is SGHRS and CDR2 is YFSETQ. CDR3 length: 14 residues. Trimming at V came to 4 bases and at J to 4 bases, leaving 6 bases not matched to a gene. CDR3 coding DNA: TGCGCCAGCAGCGTGTTAGCGGGCGCAGATACGCAGTATTTT. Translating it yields CASSVLAGADTQYF.

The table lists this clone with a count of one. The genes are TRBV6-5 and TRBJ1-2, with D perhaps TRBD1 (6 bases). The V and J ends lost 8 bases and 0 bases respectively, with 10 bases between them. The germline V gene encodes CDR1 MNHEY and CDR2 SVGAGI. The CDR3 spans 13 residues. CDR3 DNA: TGTGCCAGCCTAGGGGGAGCTAACTATGGCTACACCTTC. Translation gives CASLGGANYGYTF.

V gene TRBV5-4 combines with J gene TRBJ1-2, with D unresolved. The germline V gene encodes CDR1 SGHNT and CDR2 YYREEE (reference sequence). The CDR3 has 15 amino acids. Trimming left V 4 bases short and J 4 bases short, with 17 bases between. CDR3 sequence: CASSSEGRRIYGYTF. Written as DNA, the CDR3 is TGTGCCAGCAGCAGCGAAGGGAGGAGGATCTATGGCTACACCTTC.

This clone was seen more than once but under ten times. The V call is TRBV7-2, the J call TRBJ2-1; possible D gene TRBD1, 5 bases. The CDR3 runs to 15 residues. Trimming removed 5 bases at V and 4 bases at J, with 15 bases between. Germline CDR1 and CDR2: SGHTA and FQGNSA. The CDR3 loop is CASSPKKGVYNEQFF. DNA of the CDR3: TGTGCCAGCAGCCCCAAAAAAGGGGTTTACAATGAGCAGTTCTTC. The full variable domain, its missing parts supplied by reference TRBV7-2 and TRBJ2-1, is GAGVSQSPSNKVTEKGKDVELRCDPISGHTALYWYRQSLGQGLEFLIYFQGNSAPDKSGLPSDRFSAERTGGSVSTLTIQRTQQEDSAVYLCASSPKKGVYNEQFFGPGTRLTVL.

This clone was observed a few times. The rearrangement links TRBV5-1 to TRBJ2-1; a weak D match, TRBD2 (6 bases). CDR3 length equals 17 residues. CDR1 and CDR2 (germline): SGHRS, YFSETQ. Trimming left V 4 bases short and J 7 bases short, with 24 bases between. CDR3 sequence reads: CASSPGWTSGGLNEQFF. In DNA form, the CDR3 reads TGCGCCAGCAGCCCTGGTTGGACCAGCGGAGGGTTGAATGAGCAGTTCTTC. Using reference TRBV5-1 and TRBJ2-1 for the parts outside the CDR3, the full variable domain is KAGVTQTPRYLIKTRGQQVTLSCSPISGHRSVSWYQQTPGQGLQFLFEYFSETQRNKGNFPGRFSGRQFSNSRSEMNVSTLELGDSALYLCASSPGWTSGGLNEQFFGPGTRLTVL.

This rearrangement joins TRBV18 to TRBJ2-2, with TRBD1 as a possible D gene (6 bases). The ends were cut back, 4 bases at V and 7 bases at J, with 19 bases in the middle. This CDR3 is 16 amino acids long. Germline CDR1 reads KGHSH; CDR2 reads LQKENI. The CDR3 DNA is TGTGCCAGCTCACGAGATATTAACACAGGGATCGGGGAGCTGTTTTTT. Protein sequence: CASSRDINTGIGELFF.

The CDR3 protein is CASSVELYTDTQYF. The CDR3 nucleotides are TGTGCCAGCAGCGTAGAACTGTACACAGATACGCAGTATTTT. The chain has TRBV9 and TRBJ2-3; D unresolved. Trimming shortened V by 0 bases and J by 2 bases, and 7 bases separated the two germline ends. This CDR3 spans 14 amino acids. Germline V gene sequence: CDR1 SGDLS, CDR2 YYNGEE.

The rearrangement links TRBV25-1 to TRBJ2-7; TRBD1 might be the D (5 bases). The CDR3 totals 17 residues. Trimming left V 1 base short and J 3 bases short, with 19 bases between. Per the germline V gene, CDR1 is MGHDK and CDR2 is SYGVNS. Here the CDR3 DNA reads TGTGCCAGCAGTGAATTTGGGGCTCGATATAGCCGCTACGAGCAGTACTTC. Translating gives CASSEFGARYSRYEQYF.

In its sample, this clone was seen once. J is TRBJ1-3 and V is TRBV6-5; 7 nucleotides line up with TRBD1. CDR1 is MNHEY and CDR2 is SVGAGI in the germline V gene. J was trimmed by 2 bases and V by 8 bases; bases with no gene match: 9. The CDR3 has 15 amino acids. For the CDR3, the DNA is TGTGCCAGCTCCGCAGGGCAGGGGGCTGGAAACACCATATATTTT. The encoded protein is CASSAGQGAGNTIYF.

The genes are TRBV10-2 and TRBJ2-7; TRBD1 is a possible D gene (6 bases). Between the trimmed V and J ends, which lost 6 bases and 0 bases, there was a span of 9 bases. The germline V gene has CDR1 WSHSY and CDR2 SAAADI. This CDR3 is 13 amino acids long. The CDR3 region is CASRDRSSYEQYF. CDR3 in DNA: TGCGCCAGCAGGGACAGAAGCTCCTACGAGCAGTACTTC.

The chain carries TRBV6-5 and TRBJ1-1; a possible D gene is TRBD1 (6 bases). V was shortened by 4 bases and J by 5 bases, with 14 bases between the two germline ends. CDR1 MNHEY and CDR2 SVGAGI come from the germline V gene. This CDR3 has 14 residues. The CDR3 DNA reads TGTGCCAGCAGTTCTACCATCAGGGGAACTGAAGCTTTCTTT. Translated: CASSSTIRGTEAFF.